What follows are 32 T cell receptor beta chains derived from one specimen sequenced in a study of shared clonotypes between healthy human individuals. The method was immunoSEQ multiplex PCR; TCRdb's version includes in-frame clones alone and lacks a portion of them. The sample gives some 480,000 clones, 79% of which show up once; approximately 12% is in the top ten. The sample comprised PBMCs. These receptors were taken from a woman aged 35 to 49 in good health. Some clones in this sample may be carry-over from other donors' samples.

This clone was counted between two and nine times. The DNA for the CDR3 is TGTGCCAGCAGTGAAGGGTGGCAAGAAGCTTTCTTT. It codes for CASSEGWQEAFF. V gene TRBV2 combines with J gene TRBJ1-1; D uncertain. This CDR3 has 12 amino acids. Germline assignment: CDR1 SNHLY and CDR2 FYNNEI. V lost 1 base to trimming and J lost 8 bases, with 8 bases between them.

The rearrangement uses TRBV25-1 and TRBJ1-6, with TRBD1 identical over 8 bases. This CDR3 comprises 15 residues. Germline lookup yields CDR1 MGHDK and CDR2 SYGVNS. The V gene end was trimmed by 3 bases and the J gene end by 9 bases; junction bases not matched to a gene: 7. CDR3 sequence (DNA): TGTGCCAGCAGTGACCCGGGACAGGCGGGTTCACCCCTCCACTTT. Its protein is CASSDPGQAGSPLHF.

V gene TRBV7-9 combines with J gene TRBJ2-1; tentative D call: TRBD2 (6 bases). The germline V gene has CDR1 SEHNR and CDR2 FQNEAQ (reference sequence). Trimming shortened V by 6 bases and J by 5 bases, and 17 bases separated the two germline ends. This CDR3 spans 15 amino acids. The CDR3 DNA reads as TGTGCCAGCAGTTACCCGGGTGGGGGGAACAATGAGCAGTTCTTC. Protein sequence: CASSYPGGGNNEQFF. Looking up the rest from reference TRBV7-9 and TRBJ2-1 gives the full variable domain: DTGVSQNPRHKITKRGQNVTFRCDPISEHNRLYWYRQTLGQGPEFLTYFQNEAQLEKSRLLSDRFSAERPKGSFSTLEIQRTEQGDSAMYLCASSYPGGGNNEQFFGPGTRLTVL.

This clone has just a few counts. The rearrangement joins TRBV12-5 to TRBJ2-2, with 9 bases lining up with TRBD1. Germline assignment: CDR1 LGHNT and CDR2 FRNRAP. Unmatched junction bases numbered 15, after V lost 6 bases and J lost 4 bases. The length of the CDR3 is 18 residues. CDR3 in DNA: TGTGCTAGTGGGGCAAAAAGGACCCACAGGGGGCGCACCGGGGAGCTGTTTTTT. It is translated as CASGAKRTHRGRTGELFF.

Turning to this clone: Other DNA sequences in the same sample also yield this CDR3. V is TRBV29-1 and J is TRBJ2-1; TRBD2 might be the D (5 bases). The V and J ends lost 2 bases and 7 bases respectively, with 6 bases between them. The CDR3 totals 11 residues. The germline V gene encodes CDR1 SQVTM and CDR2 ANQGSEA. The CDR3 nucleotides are TGCAGCGTTGAACGGGGTAATGAGCAGTTCTTC. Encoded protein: CSVERGNEQFF.

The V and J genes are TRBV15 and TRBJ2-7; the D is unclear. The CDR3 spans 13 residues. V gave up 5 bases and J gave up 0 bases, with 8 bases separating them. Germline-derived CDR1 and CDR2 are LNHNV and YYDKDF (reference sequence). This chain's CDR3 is CATSGTDSYEQYF. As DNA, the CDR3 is TGTGCCACCAGCGGAACCGACTCCTACGAGCAGTACTTC. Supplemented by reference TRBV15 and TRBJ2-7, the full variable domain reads DAMVIQNPRYQVTQFGKPVTLSCSQTLNHNVMYWYQQKSSQAPKLLFHYYDKDFNNEADTPDNFQSRRPNTSFCFLDIRSPGLGDTAMYLCATSGTDSYEQYFGPGTRLTVT.

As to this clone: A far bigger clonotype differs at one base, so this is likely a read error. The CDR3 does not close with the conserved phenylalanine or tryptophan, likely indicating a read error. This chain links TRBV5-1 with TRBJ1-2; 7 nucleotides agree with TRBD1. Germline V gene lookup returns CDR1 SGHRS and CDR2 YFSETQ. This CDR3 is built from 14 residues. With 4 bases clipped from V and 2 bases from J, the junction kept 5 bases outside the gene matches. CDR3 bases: TGCGCCAGCAGCCCGCGGGACAGAAACTATGGCTACACCCTC. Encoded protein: CASSPRDRNYGYTL.

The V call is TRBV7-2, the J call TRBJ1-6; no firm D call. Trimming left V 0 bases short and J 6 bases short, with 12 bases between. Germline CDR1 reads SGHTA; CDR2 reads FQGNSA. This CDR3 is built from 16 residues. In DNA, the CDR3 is TGTGCCAGCAGCTTAGCTTGGAACTCCGGTAATTCACCCCTCCACTTT. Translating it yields CASSLAWNSGNSPLHF.

In DNA form, the CDR3 reads TGTGCCAGCAGCTACGGACTAGCGAGCACAGATACGCAGTATTTT. Residues: CASSYGLASTDTQYF. The chain employs TRBV7-3 and TRBJ2-3; 9 bases match TRBD2. The CDR3 runs 15 residues. The V gene's germline CDR1 is SGHTA and CDR2 FQGTGA. V trimming: 4 bases; J trimming: 0 bases; junction bases outside the gene matches: 2.

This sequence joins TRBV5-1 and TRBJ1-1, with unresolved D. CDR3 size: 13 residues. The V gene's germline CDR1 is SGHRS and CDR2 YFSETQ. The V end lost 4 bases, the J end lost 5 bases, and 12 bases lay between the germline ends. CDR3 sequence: CASSTGVRTEAFF. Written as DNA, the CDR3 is TGCGCCAGCAGCACGGGTGTCAGGACTGAAGCTTTCTTT.

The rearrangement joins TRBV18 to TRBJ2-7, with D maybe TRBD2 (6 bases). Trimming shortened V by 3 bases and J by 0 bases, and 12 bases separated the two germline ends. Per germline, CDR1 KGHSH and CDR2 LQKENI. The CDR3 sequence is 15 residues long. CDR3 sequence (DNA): TGTGCCAGCTCACCTGGGGCGGGAAACTCCTACGAGCAGTACTTC. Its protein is CASSPGAGNSYEQYF.

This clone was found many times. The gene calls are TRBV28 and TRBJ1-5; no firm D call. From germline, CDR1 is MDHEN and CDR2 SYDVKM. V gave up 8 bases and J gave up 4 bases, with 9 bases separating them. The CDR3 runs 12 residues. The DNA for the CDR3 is TGTGCCAGCTCGGGGTGGAATCAGCCCCAGCATTTT. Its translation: CASSGWNQPQHF.

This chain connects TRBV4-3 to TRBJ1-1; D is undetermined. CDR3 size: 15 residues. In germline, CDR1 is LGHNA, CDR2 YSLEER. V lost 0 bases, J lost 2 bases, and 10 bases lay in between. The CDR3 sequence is CASSQDRVKNTEAFF. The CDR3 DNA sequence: TGCGCCAGCAGCCAAGACCGGGTTAAAAACACTGAAGCTTTCTTT.

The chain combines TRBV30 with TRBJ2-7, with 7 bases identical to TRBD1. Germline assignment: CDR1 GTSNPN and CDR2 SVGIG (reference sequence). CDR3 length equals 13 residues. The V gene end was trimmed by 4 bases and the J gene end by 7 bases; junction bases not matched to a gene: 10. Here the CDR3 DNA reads TGTGCCTGGACCAGGACAGGTTCGGTAGAGCAGTACTTC. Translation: CAWTRTGSVEQYF.

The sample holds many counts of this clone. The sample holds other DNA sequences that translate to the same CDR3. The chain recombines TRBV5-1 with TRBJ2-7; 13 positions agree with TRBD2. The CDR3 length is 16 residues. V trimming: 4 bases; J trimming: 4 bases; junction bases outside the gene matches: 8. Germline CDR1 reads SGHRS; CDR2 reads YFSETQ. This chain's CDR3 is CASSPGLAGVAYEQYF. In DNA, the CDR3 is TGCGCCAGCAGCCCAGGACTAGCGGGAGTAGCATACGAGCAGTACTTC.

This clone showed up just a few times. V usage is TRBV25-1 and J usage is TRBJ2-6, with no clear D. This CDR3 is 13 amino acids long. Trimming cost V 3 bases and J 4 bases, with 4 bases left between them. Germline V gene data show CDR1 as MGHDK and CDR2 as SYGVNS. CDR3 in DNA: TGTGCCAGCAGTGAGCAGGGGGCCAACGTCCTGACTTTC. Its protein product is CASSEQGANVLTF. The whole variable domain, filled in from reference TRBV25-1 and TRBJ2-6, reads EADIYQTPRYLVIGTGKKITLECSQTMGHDKMYWYQQDPGMELHLIHYSYGVNSTEKGDLSSESTVSRIRTEHFPLTLESARPSHTSQYLCASSEQGANVLTFGAGSRLTVL.

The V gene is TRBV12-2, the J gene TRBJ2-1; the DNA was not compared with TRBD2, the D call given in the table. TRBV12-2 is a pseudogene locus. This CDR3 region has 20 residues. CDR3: CASRLRPPGSRTPRQDEQFF. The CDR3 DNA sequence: TGTGCAAGTCGCTTACGTCCACCCGGCTCCCGGACTCCTCGGCAAGATGAGCAGTTCTTC.

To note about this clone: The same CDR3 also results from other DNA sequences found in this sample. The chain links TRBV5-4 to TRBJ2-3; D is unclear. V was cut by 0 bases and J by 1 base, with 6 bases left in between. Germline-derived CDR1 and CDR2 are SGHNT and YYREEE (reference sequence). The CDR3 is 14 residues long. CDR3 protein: CASSLDSGTDTQYF. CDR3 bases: TGTGCCAGCAGCTTGGATTCGGGCACAGATACGCAGTATTTT.

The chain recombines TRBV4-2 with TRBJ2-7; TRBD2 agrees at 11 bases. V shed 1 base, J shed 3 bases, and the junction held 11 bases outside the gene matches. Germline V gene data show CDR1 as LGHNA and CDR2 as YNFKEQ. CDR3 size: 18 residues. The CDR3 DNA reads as TGTGCCAGCAGCCAAGGTCTAGCGGGGGGAACTGCAGGCTACGAGCAGTACTTC. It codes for CASSQGLAGGTAGYEQYF.

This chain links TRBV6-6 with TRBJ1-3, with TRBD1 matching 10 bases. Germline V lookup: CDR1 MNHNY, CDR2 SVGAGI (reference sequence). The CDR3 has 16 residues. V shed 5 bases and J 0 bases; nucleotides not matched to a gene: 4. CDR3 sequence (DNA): TGTGCCAGCAGTCCACGGGACAGGGGCTCTGGAAACACCATATATTTT. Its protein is CASSPRDRGSGNTIYF.

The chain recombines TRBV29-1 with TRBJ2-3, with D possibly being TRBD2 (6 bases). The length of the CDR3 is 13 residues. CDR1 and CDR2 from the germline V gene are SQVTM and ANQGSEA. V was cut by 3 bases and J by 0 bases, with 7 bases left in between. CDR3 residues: CSVEGTSTDTQYF. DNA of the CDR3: TGCAGCGTTGAGGGGACTAGCACAGATACGCAGTATTTT.

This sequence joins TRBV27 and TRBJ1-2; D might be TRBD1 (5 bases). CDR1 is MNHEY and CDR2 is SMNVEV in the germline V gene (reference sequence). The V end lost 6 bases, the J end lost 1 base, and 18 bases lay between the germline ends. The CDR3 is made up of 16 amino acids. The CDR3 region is CASSQGAGLLNYGYTF. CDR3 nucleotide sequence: TGTGCCAGCAGCCAAGGGGCCGGACTCCTTAACTATGGCTACACCTTC.

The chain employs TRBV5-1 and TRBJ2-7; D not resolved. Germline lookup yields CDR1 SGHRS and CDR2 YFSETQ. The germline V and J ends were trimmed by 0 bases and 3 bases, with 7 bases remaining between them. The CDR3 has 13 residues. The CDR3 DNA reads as TGCGCCAGCAGCTTGGGTCCTTACTACGAGCAGTACTTC. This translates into CASSLGPYYEQYF.

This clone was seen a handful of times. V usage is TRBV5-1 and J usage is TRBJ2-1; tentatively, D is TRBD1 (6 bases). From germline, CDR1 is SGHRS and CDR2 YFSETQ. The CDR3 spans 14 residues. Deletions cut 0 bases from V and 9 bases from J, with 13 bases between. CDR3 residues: CASSLETGRGEQFF. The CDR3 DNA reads TGCGCCAGCAGCTTGGAGACAGGCCGGGGTGAGCAGTTCTTC.

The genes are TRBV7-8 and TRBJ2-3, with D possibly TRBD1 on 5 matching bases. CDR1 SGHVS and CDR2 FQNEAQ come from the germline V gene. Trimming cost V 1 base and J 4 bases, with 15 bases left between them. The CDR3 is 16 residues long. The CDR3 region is CASSLVGPGWADTQYF. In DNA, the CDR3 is TGTGCCAGCAGCTTAGTGGGCCCAGGGTGGGCAGATACGCAGTATTTT.

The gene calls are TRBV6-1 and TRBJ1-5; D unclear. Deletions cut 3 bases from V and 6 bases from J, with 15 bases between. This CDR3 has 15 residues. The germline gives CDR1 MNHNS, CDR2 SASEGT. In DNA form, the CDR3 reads TGTGCCAGCAGTGATTCAGGAAAGGAGAGTCAGCCCCAGCATTTT. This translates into CASSDSGKESQPQHF.

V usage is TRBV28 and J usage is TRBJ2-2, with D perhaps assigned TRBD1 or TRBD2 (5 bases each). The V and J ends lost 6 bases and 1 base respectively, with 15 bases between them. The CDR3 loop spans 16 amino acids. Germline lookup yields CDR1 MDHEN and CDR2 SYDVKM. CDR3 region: CASRPGRTMNTGELFF. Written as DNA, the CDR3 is TGTGCCAGCAGACCGGGACGTACCATGAACACCGGGGAGCTGTTTTTT.

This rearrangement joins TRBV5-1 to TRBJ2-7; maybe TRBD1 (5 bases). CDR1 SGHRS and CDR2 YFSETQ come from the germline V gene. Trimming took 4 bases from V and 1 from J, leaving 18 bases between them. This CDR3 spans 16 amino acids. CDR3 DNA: TGCGCCAGCAGCCGAATCCCTTCAGGGATTTCCTACGAGCAGTACTTC. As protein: CASSRIPSGISYEQYF.

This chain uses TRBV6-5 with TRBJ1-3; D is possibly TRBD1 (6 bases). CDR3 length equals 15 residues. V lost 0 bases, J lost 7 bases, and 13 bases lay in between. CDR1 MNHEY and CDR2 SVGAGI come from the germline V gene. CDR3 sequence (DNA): TGTGCCAGCAGTTACTCGACAAACAGGGCGAACACCATATATTTT. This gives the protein CASSYSTNRANTIYF.

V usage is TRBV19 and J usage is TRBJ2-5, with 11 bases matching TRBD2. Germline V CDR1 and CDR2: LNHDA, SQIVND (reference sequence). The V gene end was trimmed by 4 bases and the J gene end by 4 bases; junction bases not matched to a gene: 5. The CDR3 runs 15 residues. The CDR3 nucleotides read TGTGCCAGTAGTAAGACTAGCGGGACGGGAGAGACCCAGTACTTC. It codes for CASSKTSGTGETQYF.

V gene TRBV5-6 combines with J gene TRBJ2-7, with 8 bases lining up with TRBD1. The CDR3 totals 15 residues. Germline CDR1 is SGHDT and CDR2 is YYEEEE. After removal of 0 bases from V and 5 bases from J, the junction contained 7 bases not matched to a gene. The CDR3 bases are TGTGCCAGCAGCTTGGGGCCCCGGACAGGGAACGAGCAGTACTTC. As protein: CASSLGPRTGNEQYF.

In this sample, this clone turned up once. CDR3 coding DNA: TGTGCCAGCAGCGTTTCCTTACAGGGGGGCTACACCTTC. Protein: CASSVSLQGGYTF. This chain links TRBV7-2 with TRBJ1-2; 7 bases match TRBD1. Germline-derived CDR1 and CDR2 are SGHTA and FQGNSA. The CDR3 has 13 residues. V shed 5 bases, J shed 8 bases, and the junction held 8 bases outside the gene matches.